Each of the 3 T cell receptor beta chains below was sequenced from the same sample in a study of blood T cell repertoires in COVID-19. TCRdb's table, derived via immunoSEQ multiplex PCR, lists solely in-frame clones and lacks some. The data contain some 240,000 clones, over 75% of them singletons. The specimen sequenced was PBMCs or T cells enriched from blood (not recorded which). The receptors originated from a woman aged 40 to 55 who had been exposed to COVID-19.

This clone was seen a handful of times. The gene calls are TRBV29-1 and TRBJ1-4; D uncertain. Per germline, CDR1 SQVTM and CDR2 ANQGSEA. V lost 1 base, J lost 10 bases, and 7 bases lay in between. The CDR3 consists of 11 residues. Written as DNA, the CDR3 is TGCAGCGTTGAAGTGGGGAGAAAACTGTTTTTT. Its protein is CSVEVGRKLFF.

The V call is TRBV9, the J call TRBJ2-7, with D unclear. Germline lookup yields CDR1 SGDLS and CDR2 YYNGEE. V was cut by 0 bases and J by 3 bases, with 10 bases left in between. The CDR3 extends over 14 amino acids. The CDR3 coding sequence is TGTGCCAGCAGCGTAGGCCTCGGAGTCTACGAGCAGTACTTC. Its translation is CASSVGLGVYEQYF. Filled out from reference TRBV9 and TRBJ2-7, the complete variable domain reads DSGVTQTPKHLITATGQRVTLRCSPRSGDLSVYWYQQSLDQGLQFLIQYYNGEERAKGNILERFSAQQFPDLHSELNLSSLELGDSALYFCASSVGLGVYEQYFGPGTRLTVT.

The chain couples TRBV5-6 to TRBJ2-2; D may be TRBD1 (5 bases). The CDR3 is 15 residues long. Germline-derived CDR1 and CDR2 are SGHDT and YYEEEE. The V gene lost 1 base and the J gene lost 1 base, with 8 bases spanning the gap. The chain's CDR3 is CASSLPQGNTGELFF. CDR3 sequence (DNA): TGTGCCAGCAGCTTGCCGCAGGGGAACACCGGGGAGCTGTTTTTT.